A selection of T cell receptor beta chains follows, all from one sample in a study of T cell repertoires in cytomegalovirus infection. The antigens these receptors bind are not known. Using its own MiXCR run on the reads, TCRdb lists one record per CDR3 protein. The table lists roughly 990,000 distinct CDR3 sequences, around 32% of them singletons. Here the sequenced sample was cultured CD8+ T cells from PBMCs, taken from culture after CMV antigen stimulation. These receptors came from a human donor in good health (CMV status not recorded). Some clones in this sample may be carry-over from other donors' samples. The CDR3 runs from the conserved cysteine through the conserved F or W. Each record gives: V gene, J gene, D gene, clone size, CDR3 DNA, CDR3 protein. A D gene is named only where the DNA matches it firmly. Clone size is not always given. Where it is, it says once, few, many or a class for expanded clones.

>TRBV27|TRBJ2-1|TRBD2|many
TGTGCCAGCAGTTTATCGGGCGGGGGGGCCAATGAGCAGTTCTTC
CASSLSGGGANEQFF
>TRBV3-1|TRBJ2-3|NA|few
TGTGCCAGCAGCCAAGCGTGGGCTTTGAGCACAGATACGCAGTATTTT
CASSQAWALSTDTQYF
>TRBV19|TRBJ2-1|TRBD2|few
TGTGCCAGTAGCCGGGGGGGTCTCCCTGGGAATGAGCAGTTCTTC
CASSRGGLPGNEQFF
>TRBV9|TRBJ2-1|NA|once
TGTGCCAGCAGCGTCGAGGGGCTCAATGAGCAGTTCTTC
CASSVEGLNEQFF
>TRBV6-5|TRBJ2-1|NA|NA
TGTGCCAGCAGTTATACCTGGCAGGGATCCTACAATGAGCAGTTCTTC
CASSYTWQGSYNEQFF
>TRBV11-2|TRBJ2-3|NA|many
TGTGCCAGCAGCCCACGCCTGGCAGATACGCAGTATTTT
CASSPRLADTQYF
>TRBV6-5|TRBJ1-3|TRBD1|few
TGTGCCAGCAGTGACAGGGACTACACTGGAAACACCATATATTTT
CASSDRDYTGNTIYF
>TRBV5-5|TRBJ1-3|NA|once
TGTGCCAGCAGTTCGGACCTGGGAAACACCATATATTTT
CASSSDLGNTIYF
>TRBV9|TRBJ1-2|NA|NA
TGTGCCAGCAGCACCGGGGAGGGGGTGAATGGCTACACCTTC
CASSTGEGVNGYTF
>TRBV6-5|TRBJ2-7|TRBD1|NA
TGTGCCAGCAGTTACGCGCAGGGGGCCTACGAGCAGTACTTC
CASSYAQGAYEQYF
>TRBV25-1|TRBJ1-5|NA|many
TGTGCCAGCAGTGAGGGGACGGGGTGGCAGCCCCAGCATTTT
CASSEGTGWQPQHF
>TRBV7-9|TRBJ1-2|NA|few
TGTGCCAGCAGCTTAGGACAGAGCCACTATGGCTACACCTTC
CASSLGQSHYGYTF
>TRBV7-6|TRBJ2-5|NA|many
TGTGCCAGCAGCTTAGGGGCCCTGAGGGGAGAGACCCAGTACTTC
CASSLGALRGETQYF
>TRBV6-1|TRBJ2-1|NA|many
TGTGCCAGCAGTGAACTACCGTACAATGAGCAGTTCTTC
CASSELPYNEQFF
>TRBV6-1|TRBJ1-5|NA|few
TGTGCCAGCAGTGAAGGGGACGCATACAATCAGCCCCAGCATTTT
CASSEGDAYNQPQHF
>TRBV7-2|TRBJ1-6|NA|few
TGTGCCAGCAGCTTAGGGACTCGTCCCCGGAGGGCAGAACTTAATTCACCCCTCCACTTT
CASSLGTRPRRAELNSPLHF
>TRBV12-3/TRBV12-4|TRBJ1-1|TRBD1|many
TGTGCCAGCAGTCCGACAGGGACTGAAGCTTTCTTT
CASSPTGTEAFF
>TRBV7-2|TRBJ1-5|TRBD1|many
TGTGCCAGCACCAGTACAGGGGGAGGTAATCAGCCCCAGCATTTT
CASTSTGGGNQPQHF
>TRBV12-3/TRBV12-4|TRBJ2-1|TRBD1|NA
TGTGCCAGCAGTTCCCCCCAAGCAGGGGGCCTTGGGGAGCAGTTCTTC
CASSSPQAGGLGEQFF
>TRBV12-3/TRBV12-4|TRBJ1-1|TRBD1|few
TGTGCCAGCAGTTTCGTAGTGACAGGGGGCTGGATGAACACTGAAGCTTTCTTT
CASSFVVTGGWMNTEAFF
>TRBV3-1|TRBJ2-7|NA|NA
TGTGCCAGCAGCCAAGTTGGTACAGCTTACGAGCAGTACTTC
CASSQVGTAYEQYF
>TRBV6-1|TRBJ2-1|NA|few
TGTGCCAGCAGCGACCCGGGTTTAGAAGAGCAGTTCTTC
CASSDPGLEEQFF
>TRBV7-9|TRBJ2-5|NA|few
TGTGCCAGCAGCTTTAGGGCAGTGGAGACCCAGTACTTC
CASSFRAVETQYF
>TRBV7-7|TRBJ2-2|TRBD1|many
TGTGCTAGCAGCCCCATCTCGGACAGGGCCTCTTTGAACACCGGGGAGCTGTTTTTT
CASSPISDRASLNTGELFF
>TRBV28|TRBJ2-3|NA|few
TGTGCCAGCAGTTTATGGGGCAAGGGAGATACGCAGTATTTT
CASSLWGKGDTQYF
>TRBV7-9|TRBJ2-7|NA|few
TGTGCCAGCAGCGTGACAGGTTCCGCCTACGAGCAGTACTTC
CASSVTGSAYEQYF
>TRBV7-9|TRBJ1-1|TRBD1|NA
TGTGCCAGCAGCTTAGAGGGGGCGGCTGAAGCTTTCTTT
CASSLEGAAEAFF
>TRBV12-3/TRBV12-4|TRBJ1-5|TRBD1|few
TGTGCCAGCAAACTACAGGGGCCCTATCAGCCCCAGCATTTT
CASKLQGPYQPQHF
>TRBV27|TRBJ2-5|TRBD2|few
TGTGCCAGCAGAGGACTAGCGGGGGGCCCCCGAGAGACCCAGTACTTC
CASRGLAGGPRETQYF
>TRBV7-9|TRBJ1-2|NA|NA
TGTGCCAGCAGCTCGGGACAATGGGATTCCAACTATGGCTACACCTTC
CASSSGQWDSNYGYTF
>TRBV27|TRBJ2-1|NA|NA
TGTGCCAGCAGTTTTGACCCCCTCACAGCCTACAATGAGCAGTTCTTC
CASSFDPLTAYNEQFF
>TRBV7-6|TRBJ2-6|NA|NA
TGTGCCAGCAGCTTACTGGGCCCTGGGGCCAACGTCCTGACTTTC
CASSLLGPGANVLTF
>TRBV12-3/TRBV12-4|TRBJ1-2|NA|few
TGTGCCAGCAGTTTAACCGGGGCAGGCTATGGCTACACCTTC
CASSLTGAGYGYTF
>TRBV9|TRBJ2-3|TRBD1|few
TGTGCCAGCAGCGGAACCGGGACAGTCACAGATACGCAGTATTTT
CASSGTGTVTDTQYF
>TRBV6-1|TRBJ1-1|NA|few
TGTGCCAGCGGCAAACAGGGGAACACTGAAGCTTTCTTT
CASGKQGNTEAFF
>TRBV11-1|TRBJ1-5|NA|few
TGTGCCAGCAGCTTTTCACAATTTCAGCCCCAGCATTTT
CASSFSQFQPQHF
>TRBV12-3/TRBV12-4|TRBJ1-5|TRBD1|many
TGTGCCAGCAGTTTAGTGACAGGGGGCAGGAATCAGCCCCAGCATTTT
CASSLVTGGRNQPQHF
>TRBV27|TRBJ2-3|TRBD1|few
TGTGCCAGCAGCGGGACAGGGGTTTTTGCCACAGATACGCAGTATTTT
CASSGTGVFATDTQYF
>TRBV5-1|TRBJ1-1|NA|NA
TGCGCCAGCAGCTTGGCCGACAGTATCATGAACACTGAAGCTTTCTTT
CASSLADSIMNTEAFF
>TRBV4-3|TRBJ2-1|TRBD2|NA
TGCGCCAGCAGCCAAATCGGACTAGGTGAGGATGAGCAGTTCTTC
CASSQIGLGEDEQFF
>TRBV7-6|TRBJ2-2|NA|many
TGTGCCAGCAGCTTAAATCCTCCATACGGGGAGCTGTTTTTT
CASSLNPPYGELFF
>TRBV12-3/TRBV12-4|TRBJ2-1|NA|NA
TGTGCCAGCAGATCGGCCTCGGGACATCCCTCCTACAATGAGCAGTTCTTC
CASRSASGHPSYNEQFF
>TRBV7-3|TRBJ1-5|NA|NA
TGTGCCAGCAGCTTACTGGGGACGGTGAGCAATCAGCCCCAGCATTTT
CASSLLGTVSNQPQHF
>TRBV15|TRBJ1-2|NA|NA
TGTGCCACCAGCAGTTTCGGGAGGGATGGCTACACCTTC
CATSSFGRDGYTF
>TRBV18|TRBJ2-5|NA|NA
TGTGCCAGCTCACCACTCAGCGGTGCCGAATCGACCCAGTACTTC
CASSPLSGAESTQYF
>TRBV12-5|TRBJ1-5|NA|NA
TGTGCTAGTGCCCCTGGGGGTTTAGTCCAGCCCCAGCATTTT
CASAPGGLVQPQHF